The T cell receptor beta chain described here comes from a study of blood T cells in healthy people across ages. Each donor gave 9 to 10 milliliters of peripheral blood. CDR3 length: 17 amino acids. Between the trimmed V and J ends, which lost 4 bases and 5 bases, there was a span of 22 bases. Germline V CDR1 and CDR2: SGHTA, FQGNSA. The authors ran a second PCR of roughly 6 to 12 cycles using a sample-barcoded 5' primer and a J-beta primer mix. Each cDNA molecule received a tag from a template-switch adaptor that had 12 random nucleotides. TCRdb redid the calling of the 5' RACE reads with MiXCR, one entry per CDR3 protein. The sample contains 1.8 million or so distinct CDR3 sequences, 30% to 40% of which appear only once.

The rearrangement links TRBV7-2 to TRBJ2-3; possible D gene TRBD2, 6 bases. What was sequenced was blood. This receptor was identified in a human donor in good health. DNA for the CDR3: TGTGCCAGCAGCTCTCTAGGGCGGGGACTTGTGGTAGATACGCAGTATTTT. This codes for CASSSLGRGLVVDTQYF.